Listed below are T cell receptor beta chains from one sample, sequenced in a study of T cells in Graves' hyperthyroidism and ophthalmopathy. TCRdb processed the multiplex PCR reads anew with MiXCR; each CDR3 protein has one entry. Among around 250,000 distinct CDR3 sequences listed, about 14% were seen once. Sequenced material: blood. Receptors were obtained from a woman aged 35 to 49 with Graves' hyperthyroidism that later progressed to Graves' ophthalmopathy. Both conserved end residues are part of each CDR3. A D gene is named only where the DNA matches it firmly. Only some rows state a clone size, as once, few, many or a class for expanded clones.

d_gene	v_gene	abundance	j_gene	CDR3aa	CDR3nt
-	TRBV2	-	TRBJ2-7	CASSEEGGGPHEQYF	TGTGCCAGCAGTGAGGAGGGGGGGGGACCCCACGAGCAGTACTTC
TRBD1	TRBV27	many	TRBJ1-5	CASSRFGQGNQPQHF	TGTGCCAGCAGCAGATTCGGACAGGGCAATCAGCCCCAGCATTTT
TRBD1	TRBV12-3/TRBV12-4	many	TRBJ1-2	CASRPGQGISYGYTF	TGTGCCAGCAGACCCGGACAGGGGATTAGCTATGGCTACACCTTC
-	TRBV7-9	-	TRBJ2-1	CASSLFVSRSNEQFF	TGTGCCAGCAGCTTATTTGTTAGCAGATCCAATGAGCAGTTCTTC
-	TRBV28	many	TRBJ2-5	CASSRDSRDQETQYF	TGTGCCAGCAGTAGGGACTCCAGAGACCAAGAGACCCAGTACTTC
-	TRBV4-1	once	TRBJ2-2	CASSQVWQNTGELFF	TGCGCCAGCAGCCAAGTTTGGCAGAACACCGGGGAGCTGTTTTTT
-	TRBV7-2	-	TRBJ2-3	CASSFGLTGTDTQYF	TGTGCCAGCAGCTTCGGACTGACGGGCACAGATACGCAGTATTTT
-	TRBV28	many	TRBJ1-5	CASSFYRGGHNQPQHF	TGTGCCAGCAGTTTCTACCGGGGGGGACATAATCAGCCCCAGCATTTT
-	TRBV19	many	TRBJ2-7	CASSTAGTYEQYF	TGTGCCAGTAGTACCGCCGGGACCTACGAGCAGTACTTC
-	TRBV5-1	-	TRBJ2-7	CASSRDSHEQYF	TGCGCCAGCAGCCGGGATTCCCACGAGCAGTACTTC
-	TRBV9	many	TRBJ2-7	CASSPSGAYEQYF	TGTGCCAGCAGCCCCAGCGGTGCCTACGAGCAGTACTTC
TRBD2	TRBV12-3/TRBV12-4	many	TRBJ2-3	CASRWAGGGTDTQYF	TGTGCCAGCAGATGGGCGGGGGGAGGCACAGATACGCAGTATTTT
-	TRBV4-1	many	TRBJ1-3	CASSQSLPGPGNTIYF	TGCGCCAGCAGCCAGAGCCTCCCGGGCCCTGGAAACACCATATATTTT
TRBD2	TRBV20-1	many	TRBJ2-5	CSAPTSGSVWGQETQYF	TGCAGTGCTCCGACTAGCGGGAGCGTGTGGGGGCAAGAGACCCAGTACTTC
-	TRBV30	few	TRBJ2-1	CAWSTRHNEQFF	TGTGCCTGGAGTACACGGCACAATGAGCAGTTCTTC
-	TRBV7-7	many	TRBJ2-3	CASSFPGADTQYF	TGTGCTAGCAGCTTTCCAGGGGCAGATACGCAGTATTTT
TRBD2	TRBV27	-	TRBJ2-1	CASSDRLAGGPNEQFF	TGTGCCAGCAGTGACCGACTAGCGGGAGGGCCAAATGAGCAGTTCTTC
-	TRBV7-9	-	TRBJ1-5	CASSSTIMAEGNQPQHF	TGTGCCAGCAGCTCCACTATTATGGCAGAGGGCAATCAGCCCCAGCATTTT
-	TRBV6-5	many	TRBJ1-2	CASSYNRDNYGYTF	TGTGCCAGCAGTTACAACCGGGACAACTATGGCTACACCTTC
-	TRBV5-1	-	TRBJ2-2	CASSLVTSSRANTGELFF	TGCGCCAGCAGCTTGGTTACTAGCAGTCGCGCGAACACCGGGGAGCTGTTTTTT
-	TRBV7-8	many	TRBJ1-3	CASSLWGYSGNTIYF	TGTGCCAGCAGCTTATGGGGATACTCTGGAAACACCATATATTTT
-	TRBV12-3/TRBV12-4	many	TRBJ2-1	CASSFPELTGLYNEQFF	TGTGCCAGCAGTTTTCCGGAGTTAACAGGACTTTACAATGAGCAGTTCTTC
TRBD2	TRBV28	many	TRBJ2-1	CASSWRLAGYNEQFF	TGTGCCAGCAGTTGGCGACTAGCGGGGTACAATGAGCAGTTCTTC
TRBD2	TRBV6-1	many	TRBJ2-1	CASRTRTKAGVLNEQFF	TGTGCCAGCAGGACCCGAACAAAAGCGGGAGTGTTGAATGAGCAGTTCTTC
-	TRBV5-1	many	TRBJ2-7	CASSLRGGYEQYF	TGCGCCAGCAGCTTGAGAGGGGGGTACGAGCAGTACTTC
-	TRBV6-1	many	TRBJ1-4	CASSRTDLSTNEKLFF	TGTGCCAGCAGCAGGACAGACCTTTCTACTAATGAAAAACTGTTTTTT
TRBD2	TRBV11-2	-	TRBJ2-7	CASSRTSGSYYEQYF	TGTGCCAGCAGCCGGACTAGCGGGAGCTACTACGAGCAGTACTTC
-	TRBV11-2	many	TRBJ2-4	CASSLGSLAKNIQYF	TGTGCCAGCAGCTTAGGATCGCTAGCCAAAAACATTCAGTACTTC
-	TRBV28	many	TRBJ2-1	CASSFKLTAGYNEQFF	TGTGCCAGCAGTTTTAAATTAACGGCGGGATACAATGAGCAGTTCTTC
-	TRBV3-1	many	TRBJ2-1	CASSQDRSHRDEQFF	TGTGCCAGCAGCCAAGATCGGTCTCACCGCGATGAGCAGTTCTTC
-	TRBV28	many	TRBJ1-5	CASSSPPRPQHF	TGTGCCAGCAGCTCACCTCCTAGGCCCCAGCATTTT
TRBD2	TRBV3-1	-	TRBJ2-5	CASSLSGLEETHYF	TGTGCCAGTAGCCTCTCGGGACTAGAAGAGACCCACTACTTC
-	TRBV4-1	many	TRBJ2-1	CASSQLGRERYEQFF	TGCGCCAGCAGCCAATTAGGACGGGAGCGCTATGAGCAGTTCTTC
TRBD1	TRBV12-3/TRBV12-4	many	TRBJ1-3	CASSRTGSSGNTIYF	TGTGCCAGCAGTAGGACAGGGAGCTCTGGAAACACCATATATTTT
TRBD1	TRBV6-5	-	TRBJ1-5	CASSYGRTGPQPQHF	TGTGCCAGCAGTTACGGTCGGACAGGGCCTCAGCCCCAGCATTTT
TRBD1	TRBV2	many	TRBJ2-3	CASTQGQVGTDTQYF	TGTGCCAGCACCCAGGGACAGGTCGGCACAGATACGCAGTATTTT
-	TRBV6-1	many	TRBJ2-3	CASMRGEWDTQYF	TGTGCCAGCATGAGAGGGGAATGGGATACGCAGTATTTT
TRBD2	TRBV6-1	-	TRBJ2-1	CASSEVGLAGGPTSSEQFF	TGTGCCAGCAGTGAAGTGGGACTAGCGGGAGGGCCGACCTCCAGTGAGCAGTTCTTC
-	TRBV9	many	TRBJ2-5	CASSPSEFQETQYF	TGTGCCAGCAGCCCCTCTGAGTTCCAAGAGACCCAGTACTTC